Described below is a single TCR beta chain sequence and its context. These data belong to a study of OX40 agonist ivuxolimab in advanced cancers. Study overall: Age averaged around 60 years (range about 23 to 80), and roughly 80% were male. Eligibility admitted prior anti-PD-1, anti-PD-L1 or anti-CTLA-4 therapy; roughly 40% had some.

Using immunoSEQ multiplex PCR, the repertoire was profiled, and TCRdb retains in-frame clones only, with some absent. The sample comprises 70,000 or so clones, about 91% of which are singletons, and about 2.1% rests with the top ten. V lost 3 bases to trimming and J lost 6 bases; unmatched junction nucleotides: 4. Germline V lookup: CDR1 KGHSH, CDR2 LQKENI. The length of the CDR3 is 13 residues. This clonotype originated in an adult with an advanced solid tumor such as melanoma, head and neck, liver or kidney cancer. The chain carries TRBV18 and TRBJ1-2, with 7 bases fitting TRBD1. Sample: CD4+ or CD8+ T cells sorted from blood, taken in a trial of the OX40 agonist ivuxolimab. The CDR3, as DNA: TGTGCCAGCTCACCTGACAGGGATCATGGCTACACCTTC. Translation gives CASSPDRDHGYTF.